This passage covers 20 T cell receptor beta chains from one sample sequenced in a study of blood T cell repertoires in COVID-19. Method: immunoSEQ multiplex PCR; TCRdb's copy keeps in-frame clones and lacks some. The sample includes about 360,000 clones, around 84% of them seen just once. The material sequenced was peripheral blood. Receptors originate from a human donor in a cohort sampled during active COVID-19.

This chain's CDR3 is CASSQESRGEQFF. For the CDR3, the DNA is TGTGCCAGCAGCCAAGAATCCCGCGGAGAGCAGTTCTTC. The chain recombines TRBV14 with TRBJ2-1; D is ambiguous. This CDR3 contains 13 residues. V was clipped by 0 bases and J by 10 bases, with 10 bases between them. Per germline, CDR1 SGHDN and CDR2 FVKESK.

The chain links TRBV29-1 to TRBJ2-3; tentatively, D is TRBD2 (5 bases). The germline V gene encodes CDR1 SQVTM and CDR2 ANQGSEA. Trimming shortened V by 1 base and J by 5 bases, and 19 bases separated the two germline ends. This CDR3 is 16 amino acids long. Here the CDR3 DNA reads TGCAGCGTTGAAGTGGCGTCTAGCCCTTTGAGAGATACGCAGTATTTT. Translation: CSVEVASSPLRDTQYF.

In the case of this clone: One end of the junction is discordant with germline, which a read error may explain. The rearrangement uses TRBV30 and TRBJ2-4; unclear D gene. Germline CDR1 GTSNPN, CDR2 SVGIG (reference sequence). The CDR3 has 11 amino acids. CDR3 region: CAWSTSDIQYF. The CDR3 DNA follows: TGTGCCTGGAGTACCTCTGACATTCAGTACTTT.

The V gene is TRBV4-2, the J gene TRBJ2-7; 10 bases fit TRBD2. Germline loops: CDR1 LGHNA, CDR2 YNFKEQ. J lost 3 bases, V lost 0 bases, and 17 bases had no gene match. CDR3 size: 20 residues. The DNA of the CDR3 is TGTGCCAGCAGCCAAGATATGGTGAGGACTAGCGGACCCTTATTCTACGAGCAGTACTTC. Translated, it gives CASSQDMVRTSGPLFYEQYF.

The chain couples TRBV5-4 to TRBJ2-6; 7 bases fit TRBD2. CDR3 length equals 18 residues. Unmatched junction bases numbered 9, after V lost 3 bases and J lost 0 bases. Germline V gene lookup returns CDR1 SGHNT and CDR2 YYREEE (reference sequence). In DNA, the CDR3 is TGTGCCAGCAGCTCAAGGGACTCGGGAGGCTCTGGGGCCAACGTCCTGACTTTC. This sequence encodes CASSSRDSGGSGANVLTF.

This clone is a singleton in its sample. CDR3 loop: CASSQRTGLTGELFF. In nucleotides, the CDR3 is TGCGCCAGCAGCCAACGGACAGGGCTAACCGGGGAGCTGTTTTTT. This rearrangement joins TRBV5-1 to TRBJ2-2; 8 bases agree with TRBD1. This CDR3 is built from 15 residues. V gave up 4 bases and J gave up 5 bases; unmatched junction bases: 7. From germline, CDR1 is SGHRS and CDR2 YFSETQ. The entire variable domain, with the rest obtained from reference TRBV5-1 and TRBJ2-2, is as follows: KAGVTQTPRYLIKTRGQQVTLSCSPISGHRSVSWYQQTPGQGLQFLFEYFSETQRNKGNFPGRFSGRQFSNSRSEMNVSTLELGDSALYLCASSQRTGLTGELFFGEGSRLTVL.

This clone was recorded a few times. This chain links TRBV5-6 with TRBJ1-4, with D maybe TRBD1 (6 bases). From germline, CDR1 is SGHDT and CDR2 YYEEEE. Deletions cut 4 bases from V and 6 bases from J, with 13 bases between. CDR3 size: 14 residues. The CDR3 loop is CASSVTPGDEKLFF. The CDR3 DNA follows: TGTGCCAGCAGCGTCACTCCAGGGGATGAAAAACTGTTTTTT.

This chain connects TRBV28 to TRBJ1-4, with D maybe TRBD1 (6 bases). V lost 10 bases and J lost 6, with 12 bases in between. CDR3 length: 12 residues. Germline V gives CDR1 MDHEN, CDR2 SYDVKM. CDR3 protein: CATTGRHEKLFF. As DNA, the CDR3 is TGTGCCACTACAGGGAGACATGAAAAACTGTTTTTT.

The genes are TRBV19 and TRBJ1-3, with D uncertain. Germline V gene data show CDR1 as LNHDA and CDR2 as SQIVND (reference sequence). The V gene lost 2 bases and the J gene lost 4 bases, with 12 bases spanning the gap. The CDR3 extends over 15 amino acids. The CDR3 loop is CASSISPRGGNTIYF. The CDR3 nucleotides are TGTGCCAGTAGTATATCTCCCCGCGGGGGAAACACCATATATTTT.

The V call is TRBV4-2, the J call TRBJ2-4; 13 bases line up with TRBD2. The germline CDR1 and CDR2 sequences are LGHNA and YNFKEQ. J was trimmed by 7 bases and V by 5 bases; bases with no gene match: 8. This CDR3 region has 16 residues. This chain's CDR3 is CASSFRTSGGDNIQYF. As DNA, the CDR3 is TGTGCCAGCAGCTTCCGGACTAGCGGGGGAGATAACATTCAGTACTTC.

The chain couples TRBV20-1 to TRBJ2-3, with TRBD2 identical over 11 bases. J gave up 3 bases and V 3 bases, and 8 bases lay outside the gene matches. In germline, CDR1 is DFQATT, CDR2 SNEGSKA (reference sequence). This CDR3 is built from 16 residues. The CDR3 coding sequence is TGCAGTGCTAGTGTACTAGCGGGAGTAGGGACAGATACGCAGTATTTT. This sequence encodes CSASVLAGVGTDTQYF.

The chain uses TRBV28 and TRBJ2-3; the match to TRBD1 covers 7 bases. Trimming cost V 6 bases and J 2 bases; bases outside gene matches: 5. The germline gives CDR1 MDHEN, CDR2 SYDVKM. CDR3 length: 14 amino acids. CDR3 amino acids: CASRRDSDTDTQYF. The CDR3 coding sequence is TGTGCCAGCAGGAGGGACAGCGACACAGATACGCAGTATTTT.

This clone was detected a few times. The rearrangement links TRBV6-1 to TRBJ2-1, with TRBD2 matching over 13 bases. Germline loops: CDR1 MNHNS, CDR2 SASEGT. V lost 3 bases to trimming and J lost 8 bases; unmatched junction nucleotides: 4. The CDR3 contains 15 residues. This CDR3 reads CASSERTSGSDEQFF. Here the CDR3 DNA reads TGTGCCAGCAGTGAGAGGACTAGCGGGAGCGATGAGCAGTTCTTC.

This clone was found once. V and J are TRBV19 and TRBJ2-3, with a possible D match to TRBD2 (7 bases). Trimming removed 6 bases from V and 11 bases from J, with 15 bases in between. The length of the CDR3 is 12 residues. From germline, CDR1 is LNHDA and CDR2 SQIVND (reference sequence). CDR3 bases: TGTGCCAGTAGAACCAACGGGGGGCTGCAGTATTTT. This codes for CASRTNGGLQYF.

On this clone: Compared with germline, one end of the junction differs, possibly owing to a read error. The gene calls are TRBV2 and TRBJ2-7, with 14 bases lining up with TRBD2. The CDR3 has 13 residues. Germline CDR1 and CDR2: SNHLY and FYNNEI. CDR3 region: CASSPRTSGGLNF. CDR3 DNA: TGTGCCAGCAGTCCCCGGACTAGCGGGGGGCTGAACTTC. Supplemented by reference TRBV2 and TRBJ2-7, the full variable domain reads EPEVTQTPSHQVTQMGQEVILRCVPISNHLYFYWYRQILGQKVEFLVSFYNNEISEKSEIFDDQFSVERPDGSNFTLKIRSTKLEDSAMYFCASSPRTSGGLNFGPGTRLTVT.

The chain carries TRBV6-6 and TRBJ1-5; no definite D call. The CDR3 consists of 13 residues. The germline V and J ends were trimmed by 5 bases and 3 bases, with 8 bases remaining between them. The germline V gene has CDR1 MNHNY and CDR2 SVGAGI (reference sequence). CDR3 sequence: CASSRALNQPQHF. The DNA for the CDR3 is TGTGCCAGCAGTCGGGCCCTCAATCAGCCCCAGCATTTT.

The chain couples TRBV5-1 to TRBJ2-1; 9 bases are shared with TRBD1. The CDR3 spans 16 residues. Trimming cost V 3 bases and J 4 bases; bases outside gene matches: 8. The germline gives CDR1 SGHRS, CDR2 YFSETQ. In DNA form, the CDR3 reads TGCGCCAGCAGCTCTATCTACAGGGGGCCGTACAATGAGCAGTTCTTC. This codes for CASSSIYRGPYNEQFF.

The chain recombines TRBV6-5 with TRBJ2-3; D not resolved. Germline V lookup: CDR1 MNHEY, CDR2 SVGAGI. The CDR3 has 13 amino acids. The V end lost 5 bases, the J end lost 0 bases, and 6 bases lay between the germline ends. As DNA, the CDR3 is TGTGCCAGCAGTCCCTATAGCACAGATACGCAGTATTTT. Amino acids: CASSPYSTDTQYF.

This clone appeared once. The V call is TRBV9, the J call TRBJ2-3, with 8 bases identical to TRBD2. Germline V lookup: CDR1 SGDLS, CDR2 YYNGEE. The CDR3 sequence is 15 residues long. The V segment lost 4 bases and the J segment 5 bases; nucleotides outside the gene matches: 9. The CDR3 here is CASSFSGGFGDTQYF. Written as DNA, the CDR3 is TGTGCCAGCAGCTTCTCGGGGGGGTTTGGAGATACGCAGTATTTT.

This clone was detected a few times. V gene TRBV14 combines with J gene TRBJ1-1; tentative D call: TRBD1 (6 bases). The CDR3 runs 15 residues. Germline V CDR1 and CDR2: SGHDN, FVKESK. The V end lost 1 base, the J end lost 2 bases, and 11 bases lay between the germline ends. CDR3 sequence: CASSQGGRGNTEAFF. The CDR3 DNA is TGTGCCAGCAGCCAAGGAGGCAGGGGAAACACTGAAGCTTTCTTT.